This T cell receptor beta chain was captured in a study of T cell responses to AZD1222 COVID-19 vaccine. The V gene end was trimmed by 0 bases and the J gene end by 6 bases; junction bases not matched to a gene: 6. Germline assignment: CDR1 SGHRS and CDR2 YFSETQ. The CDR3 runs 15 residues. General observations from the study: None of the repertoires were sampled until the peak T cell response had passed. The donor group comprised mostly white British people and more females; the analysis possibly underestimated clonal diversity. Spike-specific TCR repertoires showed rising breadth and depth after two AZD1222 doses.

TCRdb keeps only in-frame clones here, not all; method: immunoSEQ multiplex PCR. The table has some 150,000 clones, approximately 89% seen once; the top ten hold approximately 2.1%. In the case of this clone: No antigen is known for it.

The TCR originated in an adult in good health. The specimen comprised peripheral blood, sampled on day 0 of AZD1222 vaccination. The chain uses TRBV5-1 and TRBJ2-1, with 7 bases that match TRBD2. CDR3 nucleotide sequence: TGCGCCAGCAGCTTGGCTCGCGGGAGTGTCAATGAGCAGTTCTTC. Encoded protein: CASSLARGSVNEQFF.